This TCR beta chain was observed in a study of identifying expanded T cells in peripheral blood. From germline, CDR1 is SGHAT and CDR2 FQNNGV. Trimming pared 4 bases from V and 5 bases from J, leaving 15 bases between. The CDR3 sequence is 15 residues long. No infections or other immune events were documented during collection. Here immunoSEQ multiplex PCR was the method, and the copy in TCRdb shows in-frame clones only, minus some. The sample has about 91,000 clones, about 90% seen once. The chain joins TRBV11-2 to TRBJ2-1; D might be TRBD2 (6 bases). The source is a person between 18 and 75 years old in good health. Material for sequencing was blood. The CDR3 sequence is CASSSPGRDHNEQFF. The CDR3 coding sequence is TGTGCCAGCAGCTCTCCCGGGCGGGACCACAATGAGCAGTTCTTC. Filled out from reference TRBV11-2 and TRBJ2-1, the complete variable domain reads EAGVAQSPRYKIIEKRQSVAFWCNPISGHATLYWYQQILGQGPKLLIQFQNNGVVDDSQLPKDRFSAERLKGVDSTLKIQPAKLEDSAVYLCASSSPGRDHNEQFFGPGTRLTVL.